Detailed here is one T cell receptor beta chain. Primed by a sample-barcoded 5' primer and a J-beta primer mix, a second PCR proceeded for roughly 7 to 12 cycles. MiXCR was run by TCRdb on the 5' RACE reads, yielding one entry per CDR3 protein. This sample has hundreds of thousands of distinct CDR3 sequences; about 30% occur once, and the top ten carry 15% to 20%. This record belongs to a study of blood T cells in healthy people across ages. Study-level information: Every two T cells gave about one barcoded beta molecule via template switching.

The CDR3 consists of 15 residues. From germline, CDR1 is SGHTA and CDR2 FQGNSA. V gave up 5 bases and J gave up 9 bases, with 23 bases separating them. The material sequenced was blood. This clonotype was sampled from an elderly woman in good health. This chain links TRBV7-2 with TRBJ2-7, with D possibly being TRBD1 (6 bases). Here the CDR3 DNA reads TGTGCCAGCAGCGCTCGATCGGACAGCAACCTCGGGCAGTACTTC. Translation gives CASSARSDSNLGQYF.